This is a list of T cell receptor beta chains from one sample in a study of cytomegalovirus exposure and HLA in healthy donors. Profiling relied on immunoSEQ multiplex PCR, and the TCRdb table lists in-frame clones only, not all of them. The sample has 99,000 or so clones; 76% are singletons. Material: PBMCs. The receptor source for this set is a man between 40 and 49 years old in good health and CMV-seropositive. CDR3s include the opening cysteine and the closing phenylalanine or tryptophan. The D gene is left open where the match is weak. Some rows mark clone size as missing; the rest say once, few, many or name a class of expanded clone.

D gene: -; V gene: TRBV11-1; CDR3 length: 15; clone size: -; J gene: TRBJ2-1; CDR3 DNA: TGTGCCAGCAGCTTAGCGGGGGGCTCCTACAATGAGCAGTTCTTC; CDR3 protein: CASSLAGGSYNEQFF
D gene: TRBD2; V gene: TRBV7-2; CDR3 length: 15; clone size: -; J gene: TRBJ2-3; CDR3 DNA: TGTGCCAGCAGCCCTTGGCGGGGGTACACAGATACGCAGTATTTT; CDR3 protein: CASSPWRGYTDTQYF
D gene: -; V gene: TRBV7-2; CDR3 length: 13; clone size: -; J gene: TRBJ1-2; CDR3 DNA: TGTGCCAGCAGCCCCGCCAGGTTGGGTGGCTACACCTTC; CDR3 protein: CASSPARLGGYTF
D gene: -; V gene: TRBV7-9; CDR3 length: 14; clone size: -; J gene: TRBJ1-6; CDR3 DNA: TGTGCCAGCAGCTTAGCGGGGAGGGTAGAGCCCCTCCACTTT; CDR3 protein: CASSLAGRVEPLHF
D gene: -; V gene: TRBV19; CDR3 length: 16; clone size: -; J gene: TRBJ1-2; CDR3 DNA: TGTGCCAGTAGTATCCCACCGGGACTGCCTAACTATGGCTACACCTTC; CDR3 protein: CASSIPPGLPNYGYTF
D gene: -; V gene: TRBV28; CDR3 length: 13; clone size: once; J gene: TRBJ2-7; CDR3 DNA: TGTGCCAGCAGTTTATCGTCCTCCTACGAGCAGTACTTC; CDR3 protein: CASSLSSSYEQYF
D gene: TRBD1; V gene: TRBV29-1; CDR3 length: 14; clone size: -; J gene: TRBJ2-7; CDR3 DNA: TGCAGCGTTGGTACGGGGACAGGGGCCTACGAGCAGTACTTC; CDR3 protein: CSVGTGTGAYEQYF
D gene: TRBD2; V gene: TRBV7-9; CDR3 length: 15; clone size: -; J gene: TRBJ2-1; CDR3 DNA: TGTGCCAGCAGCTGGACTAGCGGGCCTTACAATGAGCAGTTCTTC; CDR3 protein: CASSWTSGPYNEQFF
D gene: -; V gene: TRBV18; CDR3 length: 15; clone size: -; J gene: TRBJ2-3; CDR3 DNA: TGTGCCAGCTCACTCCTGGGGGGGGCCACAGATACGCAGTATTTT; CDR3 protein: CASSLLGGATDTQYF
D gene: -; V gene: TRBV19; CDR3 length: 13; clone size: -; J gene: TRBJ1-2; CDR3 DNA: TGTGCCAGTAGTATCGGGGAAGGTAATGGCTACACCTTC; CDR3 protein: CASSIGEGNGYTF
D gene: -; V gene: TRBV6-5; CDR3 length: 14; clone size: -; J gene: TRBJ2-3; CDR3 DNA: TGTGCCAGCAGTTACCAAGACTACACAGATACGCAGTATTTT; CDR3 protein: CASSYQDYTDTQYF
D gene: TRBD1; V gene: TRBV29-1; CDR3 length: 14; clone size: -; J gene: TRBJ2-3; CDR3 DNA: TGCAGCGTTCCCGACAGGGGATACACAGATACGCAGTATTTT; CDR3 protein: CSVPDRGYTDTQYF
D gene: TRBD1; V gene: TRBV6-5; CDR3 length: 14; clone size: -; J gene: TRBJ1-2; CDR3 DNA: TGTGCCAGCAGTACGGGGACAGGGGACTCGGGCTACACCTTC; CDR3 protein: CASSTGTGDSGYTF
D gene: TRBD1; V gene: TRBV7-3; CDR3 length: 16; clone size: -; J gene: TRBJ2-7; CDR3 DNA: TGTGCCAGCAGCTCAAGCGGGACAGGGGGTACCTACGAGCAGTACTTC; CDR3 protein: CASSSSGTGGTYEQYF
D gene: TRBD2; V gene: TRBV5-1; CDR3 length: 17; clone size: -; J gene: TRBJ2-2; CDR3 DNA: TGCGCCAGCAGCTTGGGATCGTCGGGAGGGAACGGCGGGGAGCTGTTTTTT; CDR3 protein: CASSLGSSGGNGGELFF
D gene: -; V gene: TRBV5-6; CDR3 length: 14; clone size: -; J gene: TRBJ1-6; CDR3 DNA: TGTGCCAGCAGCTTGGTACAGGGAAGTTCACCCCTCCACTTT; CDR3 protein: CASSLVQGSSPLHF
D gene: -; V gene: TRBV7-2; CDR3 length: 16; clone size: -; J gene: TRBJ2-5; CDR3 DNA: TGTGCCAGCAGCAGACCGTCCGAACTAGAGCAAGAGACCCAGTACTTC; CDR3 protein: CASSRPSELEQETQYF
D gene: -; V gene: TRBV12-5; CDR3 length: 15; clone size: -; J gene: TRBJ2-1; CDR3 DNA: TGTGCTAGTGGAAGCCCTCGGGAGACATACAATGAGCAGTTCTTC; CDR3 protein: CASGSPRETYNEQFF
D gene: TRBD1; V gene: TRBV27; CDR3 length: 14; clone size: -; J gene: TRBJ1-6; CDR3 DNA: TGTGCCAGCAGAATGGGACAGACAAATTCACCCCTCCACTTT; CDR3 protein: CASRMGQTNSPLHF
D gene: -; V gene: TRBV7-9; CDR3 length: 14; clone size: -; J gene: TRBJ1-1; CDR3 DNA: TGTGCCAGCAGAAGACCGACAGATAACACTGAAGCTTTCTTT; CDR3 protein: CASRRPTDNTEAFF
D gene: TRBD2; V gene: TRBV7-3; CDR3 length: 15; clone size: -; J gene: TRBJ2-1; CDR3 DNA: TGTGCCAGCAGCTTAGCGGGGGGGCCCAACAATGAGCAGTTCTTC; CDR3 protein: CASSLAGGPNNEQFF
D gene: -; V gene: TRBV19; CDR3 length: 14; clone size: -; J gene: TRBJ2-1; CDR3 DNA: TGTGCCAGCCAGATCGGGACACAATACAATGAGCAGTTCTTC; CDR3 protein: CASQIGTQYNEQFF
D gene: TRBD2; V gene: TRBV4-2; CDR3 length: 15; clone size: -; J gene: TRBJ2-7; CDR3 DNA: TGTGCCAGCAGCCAAGAAGGAGCGGGGCTCTACGAGCAGTACTTC; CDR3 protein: CASSQEGAGLYEQYF